This T cell receptor (beta chain) was documented in a study of PD-1 blockade in classical Hodgkin lymphoma. Findings of the study overall: At baseline, newly diagnosed patients reportedly showed less TCR diversity than healthy donors.

Profiling relied on immunoSEQ multiplex PCR, and the TCRdb table lists in-frame clones only, not all of them. The sample holds around 34,000 clones, over 75% seen once. In the case of this clone: Antigen unknown.

Each of the patients experienced relapse following autologous stem cell transplantation, and their brentuximab vedotin exposure differed. By magnetic negative selection, CD4+ T cells were purified from thawed PBMCs. Germline-derived CDR1 and CDR2 are SGHRS and YFSETQ. V lost 4 bases and J lost 6, with 16 bases in between. The CDR3 length is 15 residues. The sample in question was CD4+ T cells from blood, obtained at baseline. The TCR was taken from a human donor with classical Hodgkin lymphoma. The V gene is TRBV5-1, the J gene TRBJ2-2; either TRBD1 or TRBD2 may supply D (5 bases each). The CDR3 reads CASSVVEGIPGELFF. DNA for the CDR3: TGCGCCAGCAGCGTAGTAGAGGGGATTCCCGGGGAGCTGTTTTTT.